The clone carrying this T cell receptor (beta chain) was observed once. Its antigen is as yet unknown. TCRdb keeps only in-frame clones here, not all; method: immunoSEQ multiplex PCR. The table has about 63,000 clones, 95% seen once. The entry originates in a study of cytomegalovirus exposure and HLA in healthy donors. The overall study: The roughly 120 validation repertoires used the same platform as the roughly 720 first-cohort repertoires (as reported by a later analysis).

V gave up 1 base and J gave up 10 bases, with 10 bases separating them. CDR1 and CDR2 (germline): LNHNV, YYDKDF (reference sequence). The CDR3 consists of 12 residues. Study-level results: Cytomegalovirus-associated status was assigned to roughly 160 TCR beta chains.

The donors were members of the approximately 120-subject validation cohort (separate from the roughly 700-subject first cohort). The rearrangement uses TRBV15 and TRBJ1-1; D not resolved. The sequencing input was PBMCs. The TCR comes from a young woman in good health and CMV-seropositive. Here the CDR3 DNA reads TGTGCCACCAGCAGAGGTGTGGCGGGAGCTTTCTTT. Protein sequence: CATSRGVAGAFF. The full variable domain, its missing parts supplied by reference TRBV15 and TRBJ1-1, is DAMVIQNPRYQVTQFGKPVTLSCSQTLNHNVMYWYQQKSSQAPKLLFHYYDKDFNNEADTPDNFQSRRPNTSFCFLDIRSPGLGDTAMYLCATSRGVAGAFFGQGTRLTVV.